The rows below give T cell receptor beta chains drawn from one sample of a study of blood T cell repertoires in COVID-19. Some clones are missing from TCRdb's copy, which holds only in-frame ones; the method was immunoSEQ multiplex PCR. The table lists about 300,000 clones, 85% of them singletons. The sample comprised PBMCs or T cells enriched from blood (not recorded which). Receptors were obtained from a woman between 25 and 40 years old who had been exposed to COVID-19. The CDR3 runs from the conserved cysteine through the conserved F or W. The D gene is left open where the match is weak. The size entry is marked missing in some rows and otherwise reads once, few, many or a size class.

TRBJ1-6,-,TRBV28,-,CASSLWAAVNSPLHF,TGTGCCAGCAGTTTATGGGCGGCGGTTAATTCACCCCTCCACTTT
TRBJ2-7,TRBD1,TRBV4-1,-,CASSQDSASLDRGSEQYF,TGCGCCAGCAGCCAAGATTCCGCGTCGTTGGACAGGGGGTCCGAGCAGTACTTC
TRBJ2-7,TRBD2,TRBV27,-,CASSTKRGLYEQYF,TGTGCCAGCAGTACTAAGCGGGGACTCTACGAGCAGTACTTC
TRBJ1-4,-,TRBV12-5,-,CASGLWDSVHEKLFF,TGTGCTAGTGGTTTATGGGACTCGGTCCATGAAAAACTGTTTTTT
TRBJ2-3,TRBD1,TRBV19,-,CASNAPGTGFRGADTQYF,TGTGCCAGTAACGCCCCAGGGACAGGGTTTAGGGGGGCAGATACGCAGTATTTT
TRBJ1-3,-,TRBV12-3/TRBV12-4,once,CASSLAGRNTIYF,TGTGCCAGCAGTTTGGCAGGTAGAAACACCATATATTTT
TRBJ1-4,-,TRBV27,-,CATAQGTNEKLFF,TGTGCCACCGCACAGGGCACTAATGAAAAACTGTTTTTT
TRBJ2-7,-,TRBV5-4,-,CASSLIGSYEQYF,TGTGCCAGCAGCTTGATCGGTTCCTACGAGCAGTACTTC
TRBJ1-3,TRBD1,TRBV2,-,CASKQTGGAGNTIYF,TGTGCCAGCAAGCAGACAGGGGGCGCCGGAAACACCATATATTTT
TRBJ1-5,TRBD1,TRBV7-8,-,CASSWARDRVQPQHF,TGTGCCAGCAGCTGGGCCCGGGACAGGGTTCAGCCCCAGCATTTT
TRBJ2-1,TRBD2,TRBV29-1,-,CSVEGTSGKSTEQFF,TGCAGCGTTGAAGGGACTAGCGGTAAAAGTACTGAGCAGTTCTTC
TRBJ1-6,-,TRBV4-3,-,CASSTQGMSSPLHF,TGCGCCAGTAGCACCCAGGGGATGAGTTCACCCCTCCACTTT
TRBJ2-1,TRBD1,TRBV5-1,-,CASRYGQGIYNEQFF,TGCGCCAGCAGATACGGACAGGGGATATACAATGAGCAGTTCTTC
TRBJ2-7,-,TRBV28,-,CASKSNVEYF,TGTGCCAGCAAGAGCAATGTGGAGTACTTC
TRBJ2-2,TRBD2,TRBV4-3,-,CASSRGGVHTGELFF,TGCGCCAGCAGTCGCGGGGGGGTGCACACCGGGGAGCTGTTTTTT
TRBJ2-1,TRBD2,TRBV4-1,-,CASSQDETSGGTYNEQFF,TGCGCCAGCAGCCAAGATGAGACTAGCGGGGGGACCTACAATGAGCAGTTCTTC
TRBJ1-1,-,TRBV2,-,CASSVTSDTEAFF,TGTGCCAGCAGTGTTACGAGCGACACTGAAGCTTTCTTT
TRBJ2-7,TRBD2,TRBV29-1,-,CSAIAGGPYEQYF,TGCAGCGCGATAGCGGGAGGGCCCTACGAGCAGTACTTC
TRBJ2-5,-,TRBV9,once,CASSVGSGAQETQYF,TGTGCCAGCAGCGTAGGTTCGGGAGCGCAAGAGACCCAGTACTTC
TRBJ2-6,-,TRBV3-1/TRBV3-2,-,CASSHSGSGANVLTF,TGTGCCAGCAGCCACTCAGGTTCTGGGGCCAACGTCCTGACTTTC
TRBJ1-1,TRBD1,TRBV23-1,-,CASSQPTGGTEAFF,TGCGCCAGCAGTCAACCGACAGGGGGCACTGAAGCTTTCTTT
TRBJ1-1,TRBD1,TRBV30,-,CAGNRGSTEAFF,TGTGCCGGCAACAGGGGTTCCACTGAAGCTTTCTTT
TRBJ1-1,-,TRBV27,-,CASSSSRRDTEAFF,TGTGCCAGCAGTTCGTCCCGCCGAGACACTGAAGCTTTCTTT
TRBJ2-7,-,TRBV5-5,-,CASSFFSGSSYEQYF,TGTGCCAGCAGCTTCTTTTCGGGGAGTTCCTACGAGCAGTACTTC
TRBJ2-1,TRBD2,TRBV27,-,CASSRTSVFEQFF,TGTGCCAGCAGCAGAACTAGCGTCTTTGAGCAGTTCTTC
TRBJ1-5,-,TRBV6-5,-,CASSQPGENQPQHF,TGTGCCAGCAGTCAACCCGGAGAGAATCAGCCCCAGCATTTT
TRBJ2-1,-,TRBV27,-,CASIAMDEQFF,TGTGCCAGCATAGCGATGGATGAGCAGTTCTTC
TRBJ1-1,TRBD1,TRBV3-1/TRBV3-2,-,CASSQGQGPAFF,TGTGCCAGCAGCCAGGGACAGGGACCGGCTTTCTTT
TRBJ1-4,TRBD1,TRBV4-3,-,CASSQDLKWNRGVEKLFF,TGCGCCAGCAGCCAAGATCTTAAGTGGAACAGGGGAGTCGAAAAACTGTTTTTT
TRBJ2-1,-,TRBV3-1/TRBV3-2,-,CASSLNREKFF,TGTGCCAGCAGCTTAAACAGGGAAAAGTTCTTC
TRBJ2-7,-,TRBV28,-,CASSYRAEQYF,TGTGCCAGCAGCTACAGGGCCGAGCAGTACTTC
TRBJ1-6,-,TRBV27,-,CASSLSETSYNSPLHF,TGTGCCAGCAGTTTATCGGAGACCTCCTATAATTCACCCCTCCACTTT
TRBJ1-6,-,TRBV2,-,CASSEARGGNSPLHF,TGTGCCAGCAGTGAAGCCCGCGGGGGTAATTCACCCCTCCACTTT
TRBJ1-1,-,TRBV12-3/TRBV12-4,-,CASSYRRGTEAFF,TGTGCCAGCAGTTACCGTCGGGGCACTGAAGCTTTCTTT
TRBJ2-1,TRBD1,TRBV7-8,-,CASRNRQGGGEQFF,TGTGCCAGCAGGAACCGACAGGGGGGTGGTGAGCAGTTCTTC
TRBJ1-2,-,TRBV4-2,-,CASSQEGGIGGYTF,TGTGCCAGCAGCCAAGAGGGGGGGATCGGTGGCTACACCTTC
TRBJ1-3,TRBD1,TRBV3-1/TRBV3-2,-,CASSRFQGQGPGNTIYF,TGTGCCAGCAGCCGCTTCCAAGGACAGGGACCTGGAAACACCATATATTTT
TRBJ2-7,TRBD2,TRBV27,-,CASSILTSGKKYEQYF,TGTGCCAGCAGCATCCTAACTAGCGGAAAAAAGTACGAGCAGTACTTC
TRBJ2-1,TRBD2,TRBV7-2,once,CASNFPSGGAWRPWFF,TGTGCCAGCAACTTCCCTAGCGGGGGGGCTTGGAGGCCGTGGTTCTTC